This TCR beta chain comes out of a study of T cell repertoires in cytomegalovirus infection. TCRdb reprocessed the reads via MiXCR and lists one record per CDR3 protein. The sample holds about 320,000 distinct CDR3 sequences, over 7.5% seen once. CDR3 size: 15 residues. Germline trimming cut 5 bases from V and 4 bases from J; bases unmatched to any gene: 9. V and J are TRBV12-3 or TRBV12-4 and TRBJ2-7; 9 bases agree with TRBD1. The sequenced sample was PBMCs. This TCR was sampled from a human donor in good health (CMV status not recorded). Some clones in this sample may be carry-over from other donors' samples. The CDR3 sequence is CASSVTGGSSYEQYF. CDR3 nucleotides: TGTGCCAGCAGTGTTACAGGGGGCTCTTCGTACGAGCAGTACTTC.